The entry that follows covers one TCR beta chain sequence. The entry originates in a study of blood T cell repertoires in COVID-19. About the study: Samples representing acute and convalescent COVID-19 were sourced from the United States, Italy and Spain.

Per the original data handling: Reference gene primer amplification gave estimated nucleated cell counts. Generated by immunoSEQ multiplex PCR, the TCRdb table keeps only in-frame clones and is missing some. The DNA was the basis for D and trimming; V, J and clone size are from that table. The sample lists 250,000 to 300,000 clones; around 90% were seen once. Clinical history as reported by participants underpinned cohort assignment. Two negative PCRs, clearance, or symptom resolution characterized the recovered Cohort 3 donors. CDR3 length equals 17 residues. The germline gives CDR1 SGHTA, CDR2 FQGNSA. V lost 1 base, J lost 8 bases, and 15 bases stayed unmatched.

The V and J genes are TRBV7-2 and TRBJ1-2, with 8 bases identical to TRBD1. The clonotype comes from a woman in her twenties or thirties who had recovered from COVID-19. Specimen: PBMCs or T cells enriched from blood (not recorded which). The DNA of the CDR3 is TGTGCCAGCAGCTTAGACCTGTCGGGAGGACAGGGCCGGGGCTACACCTTC. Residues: CASSLDLSGGQGRGYTF.